This is a list of T cell receptor beta chains from one sample in a study of T cells in Graves' hyperthyroidism and ophthalmopathy. In TCRdb, the multiplex PCR reads were re-called with MiXCR into one record per CDR3 protein. Here the sample spans hundreds of thousands of distinct CDR3 sequences, approximately 20% being singletons. The source material was blood. These receptors came from a man aged 30 to 39 with Graves' ophthalmopathy. CDR3s include the opening cysteine and the closing phenylalanine or tryptophan. The D gene is left open where the match is weak. Only some rows state a clone size, as once, few, many or a class for expanded clones.

v_call: TRBV4-1
clone_size: few
d_call: TRBD1
j_call: TRBJ1-4
cdr3_aa: CASSPGQVDEKLFF
cdr3_nt: TGCGCCAGCAGCCCGGGACAGGTAGACGAAAAACTGTTTTTT

v_call: TRBV18
clone_size: many
d_call: .
j_call: TRBJ2-1
cdr3_aa: CASSPGLRSYNEQFF
cdr3_nt: TGTGCCAGCTCACCGGGACTTCGCTCCTACAATGAGCAGTTCTTC

v_call: TRBV24-1
clone_size: few
d_call: .
j_call: TRBJ2-3
cdr3_aa: CATSSATTDTQYF
cdr3_nt: TGTGCCACTTCCTCGGCAACCACAGATACGCAGTATTTT

v_call: TRBV20-1
clone_size: few
d_call: TRBD2
j_call: TRBJ2-2
cdr3_aa: CSAAGVGTGELFF
cdr3_nt: TGCAGTGCCGCGGGAGTTGGAACCGGGGAGCTGTTTTTT

v_call: TRBV3-1
clone_size: .
d_call: TRBD1
j_call: TRBJ2-7
cdr3_aa: CASSQDDRAEQYF
cdr3_nt: TGTGCCAGCAGCCAAGATGACAGGGCCGAGCAGTACTTC

v_call: TRBV11-2
clone_size: .
d_call: .
j_call: TRBJ1-6
cdr3_aa: CASSLGRGRSSYNSPLHF
cdr3_nt: TGTGCCAGCAGCTTAGGTAGGGGACGGAGCTCCTATAATTCACCCCTCCACTTT

v_call: TRBV30
clone_size: .
d_call: .
j_call: TRBJ1-1
cdr3_aa: CAWSPGQGYEAFF
cdr3_nt: TGTGCCTGGAGCCCCGGGCAGGGCTATGAAGCTTTCTTT

v_call: TRBV28
clone_size: few
d_call: .
j_call: TRBJ2-1
cdr3_aa: CASLTRGADEQFF
cdr3_nt: TGTGCCAGCCTAACTCGGGGGGCTGATGAGCAGTTCTTC

v_call: TRBV7-3
clone_size: .
d_call: .
j_call: TRBJ1-1
cdr3_aa: CASSPFAGQGNTEAFF
cdr3_nt: TGTGCCAGCAGCCCATTCGCTGGGCAGGGGAACACTGAAGCTTTCTTT

v_call: TRBV28
clone_size: few
d_call: TRBD1
j_call: TRBJ1-5
cdr3_aa: CASSPTGERNQPQHF
cdr3_nt: TGTGCCAGCAGCCCGACAGGGGAGAGGAATCAGCCCCAGCATTTT

v_call: TRBV28
clone_size: few
d_call: .
j_call: TRBJ2-7
cdr3_aa: CASALWREQYF
cdr3_nt: TGTGCCAGCGCCCTGTGGAGGGAGCAGTACTTC

v_call: TRBV11-2
clone_size: many
d_call: TRBD2
j_call: TRBJ2-1
cdr3_aa: CASSPLGTSGRNEQFF
cdr3_nt: TGTGCCAGCAGCCCCCTCGGGACTAGCGGGAGAAATGAGCAGTTCTTC

v_call: TRBV5-1
clone_size: few
d_call: .
j_call: TRBJ2-7
cdr3_aa: CASSLGQASYEQYF
cdr3_nt: TGCGCCAGCAGCTTGGGGCAGGCATCCTACGAGCAGTACTTC

v_call: TRBV10-3
clone_size: .
d_call: TRBD2
j_call: TRBJ2-1
cdr3_aa: CAISATSGSSYNEQFF
cdr3_nt: TGTGCCATCAGTGCCACAAGCGGGAGCTCCTACAATGAGCAGTTCTTC

v_call: TRBV6-1
clone_size: .
d_call: TRBD1
j_call: TRBJ2-7
cdr3_aa: CASRSQGLVYYEQYF
cdr3_nt: TGTGCCAGCAGGTCACAGGGGCTAGTTTACTACGAGCAGTACTTC